Many counts were recorded for the clone carrying this TCR beta chain. What it recognizes is unknown. Original processing methods: Clinicopathological groups of papillary thyroid cancer showed CDR3 differences that were used to build a distant-metastasis classifier. TCRdb re-processed the PCR reads through MiXCR. These V and J calls rely on TCRdb rather than the paper's analysis. Of 21,000 or so clones listed, roughly 9.8% were seen once; the top ten hold roughly 30%. Thyroid surgery was performed in patients who had received no treatment beforehand. This record belongs to a study of metastatic and nonmetastatic thyroid tumors. Study-wide context: Across peripheral blood and tumor or nodule tissue samples taken from malignant and benign thyroid patients, the repertoires were compared with one another.

Unmatched junction bases numbered 6, after V lost 3 bases and J lost 7 bases. The CDR3 runs to 15 residues. The germline CDR1 and CDR2 sequences are LNHDA and SQIVND (reference sequence). Study conclusions and caveats: Relative to benign nodules, malignant thyroid tumors were reportedly characterized by significantly elevated TCR beta diversity in blood and tumor.

The chain employs TRBV19 and TRBJ2-2; 9 positions match TRBD1. The sequencing input was blood. The source is a female donor with papillary thyroid cancer or a benign thyroid nodule (not recorded which). Some clones in this sample may be carry-over from other donors' samples. The CDR3 bases are TGTGCCAGTAGTATGGGGACAGGGTTGATCGGGGAGCTGTTTTTT. This translates into CASSMGTGLIGELFF.